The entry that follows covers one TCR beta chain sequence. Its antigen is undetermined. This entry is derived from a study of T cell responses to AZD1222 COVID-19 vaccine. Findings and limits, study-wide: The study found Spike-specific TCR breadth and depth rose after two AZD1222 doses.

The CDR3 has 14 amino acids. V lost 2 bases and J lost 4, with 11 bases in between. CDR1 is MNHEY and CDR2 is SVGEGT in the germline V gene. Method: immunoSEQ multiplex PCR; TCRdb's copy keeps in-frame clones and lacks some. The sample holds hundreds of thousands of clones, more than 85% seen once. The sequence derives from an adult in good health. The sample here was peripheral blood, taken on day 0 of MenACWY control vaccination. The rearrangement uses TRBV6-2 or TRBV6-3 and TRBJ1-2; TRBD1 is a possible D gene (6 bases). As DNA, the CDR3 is TGTGCCAGCAGTTACGTGGGGGGGCCCTATGGCTACACCTTC. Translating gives CASSYVGGPYGYTF.